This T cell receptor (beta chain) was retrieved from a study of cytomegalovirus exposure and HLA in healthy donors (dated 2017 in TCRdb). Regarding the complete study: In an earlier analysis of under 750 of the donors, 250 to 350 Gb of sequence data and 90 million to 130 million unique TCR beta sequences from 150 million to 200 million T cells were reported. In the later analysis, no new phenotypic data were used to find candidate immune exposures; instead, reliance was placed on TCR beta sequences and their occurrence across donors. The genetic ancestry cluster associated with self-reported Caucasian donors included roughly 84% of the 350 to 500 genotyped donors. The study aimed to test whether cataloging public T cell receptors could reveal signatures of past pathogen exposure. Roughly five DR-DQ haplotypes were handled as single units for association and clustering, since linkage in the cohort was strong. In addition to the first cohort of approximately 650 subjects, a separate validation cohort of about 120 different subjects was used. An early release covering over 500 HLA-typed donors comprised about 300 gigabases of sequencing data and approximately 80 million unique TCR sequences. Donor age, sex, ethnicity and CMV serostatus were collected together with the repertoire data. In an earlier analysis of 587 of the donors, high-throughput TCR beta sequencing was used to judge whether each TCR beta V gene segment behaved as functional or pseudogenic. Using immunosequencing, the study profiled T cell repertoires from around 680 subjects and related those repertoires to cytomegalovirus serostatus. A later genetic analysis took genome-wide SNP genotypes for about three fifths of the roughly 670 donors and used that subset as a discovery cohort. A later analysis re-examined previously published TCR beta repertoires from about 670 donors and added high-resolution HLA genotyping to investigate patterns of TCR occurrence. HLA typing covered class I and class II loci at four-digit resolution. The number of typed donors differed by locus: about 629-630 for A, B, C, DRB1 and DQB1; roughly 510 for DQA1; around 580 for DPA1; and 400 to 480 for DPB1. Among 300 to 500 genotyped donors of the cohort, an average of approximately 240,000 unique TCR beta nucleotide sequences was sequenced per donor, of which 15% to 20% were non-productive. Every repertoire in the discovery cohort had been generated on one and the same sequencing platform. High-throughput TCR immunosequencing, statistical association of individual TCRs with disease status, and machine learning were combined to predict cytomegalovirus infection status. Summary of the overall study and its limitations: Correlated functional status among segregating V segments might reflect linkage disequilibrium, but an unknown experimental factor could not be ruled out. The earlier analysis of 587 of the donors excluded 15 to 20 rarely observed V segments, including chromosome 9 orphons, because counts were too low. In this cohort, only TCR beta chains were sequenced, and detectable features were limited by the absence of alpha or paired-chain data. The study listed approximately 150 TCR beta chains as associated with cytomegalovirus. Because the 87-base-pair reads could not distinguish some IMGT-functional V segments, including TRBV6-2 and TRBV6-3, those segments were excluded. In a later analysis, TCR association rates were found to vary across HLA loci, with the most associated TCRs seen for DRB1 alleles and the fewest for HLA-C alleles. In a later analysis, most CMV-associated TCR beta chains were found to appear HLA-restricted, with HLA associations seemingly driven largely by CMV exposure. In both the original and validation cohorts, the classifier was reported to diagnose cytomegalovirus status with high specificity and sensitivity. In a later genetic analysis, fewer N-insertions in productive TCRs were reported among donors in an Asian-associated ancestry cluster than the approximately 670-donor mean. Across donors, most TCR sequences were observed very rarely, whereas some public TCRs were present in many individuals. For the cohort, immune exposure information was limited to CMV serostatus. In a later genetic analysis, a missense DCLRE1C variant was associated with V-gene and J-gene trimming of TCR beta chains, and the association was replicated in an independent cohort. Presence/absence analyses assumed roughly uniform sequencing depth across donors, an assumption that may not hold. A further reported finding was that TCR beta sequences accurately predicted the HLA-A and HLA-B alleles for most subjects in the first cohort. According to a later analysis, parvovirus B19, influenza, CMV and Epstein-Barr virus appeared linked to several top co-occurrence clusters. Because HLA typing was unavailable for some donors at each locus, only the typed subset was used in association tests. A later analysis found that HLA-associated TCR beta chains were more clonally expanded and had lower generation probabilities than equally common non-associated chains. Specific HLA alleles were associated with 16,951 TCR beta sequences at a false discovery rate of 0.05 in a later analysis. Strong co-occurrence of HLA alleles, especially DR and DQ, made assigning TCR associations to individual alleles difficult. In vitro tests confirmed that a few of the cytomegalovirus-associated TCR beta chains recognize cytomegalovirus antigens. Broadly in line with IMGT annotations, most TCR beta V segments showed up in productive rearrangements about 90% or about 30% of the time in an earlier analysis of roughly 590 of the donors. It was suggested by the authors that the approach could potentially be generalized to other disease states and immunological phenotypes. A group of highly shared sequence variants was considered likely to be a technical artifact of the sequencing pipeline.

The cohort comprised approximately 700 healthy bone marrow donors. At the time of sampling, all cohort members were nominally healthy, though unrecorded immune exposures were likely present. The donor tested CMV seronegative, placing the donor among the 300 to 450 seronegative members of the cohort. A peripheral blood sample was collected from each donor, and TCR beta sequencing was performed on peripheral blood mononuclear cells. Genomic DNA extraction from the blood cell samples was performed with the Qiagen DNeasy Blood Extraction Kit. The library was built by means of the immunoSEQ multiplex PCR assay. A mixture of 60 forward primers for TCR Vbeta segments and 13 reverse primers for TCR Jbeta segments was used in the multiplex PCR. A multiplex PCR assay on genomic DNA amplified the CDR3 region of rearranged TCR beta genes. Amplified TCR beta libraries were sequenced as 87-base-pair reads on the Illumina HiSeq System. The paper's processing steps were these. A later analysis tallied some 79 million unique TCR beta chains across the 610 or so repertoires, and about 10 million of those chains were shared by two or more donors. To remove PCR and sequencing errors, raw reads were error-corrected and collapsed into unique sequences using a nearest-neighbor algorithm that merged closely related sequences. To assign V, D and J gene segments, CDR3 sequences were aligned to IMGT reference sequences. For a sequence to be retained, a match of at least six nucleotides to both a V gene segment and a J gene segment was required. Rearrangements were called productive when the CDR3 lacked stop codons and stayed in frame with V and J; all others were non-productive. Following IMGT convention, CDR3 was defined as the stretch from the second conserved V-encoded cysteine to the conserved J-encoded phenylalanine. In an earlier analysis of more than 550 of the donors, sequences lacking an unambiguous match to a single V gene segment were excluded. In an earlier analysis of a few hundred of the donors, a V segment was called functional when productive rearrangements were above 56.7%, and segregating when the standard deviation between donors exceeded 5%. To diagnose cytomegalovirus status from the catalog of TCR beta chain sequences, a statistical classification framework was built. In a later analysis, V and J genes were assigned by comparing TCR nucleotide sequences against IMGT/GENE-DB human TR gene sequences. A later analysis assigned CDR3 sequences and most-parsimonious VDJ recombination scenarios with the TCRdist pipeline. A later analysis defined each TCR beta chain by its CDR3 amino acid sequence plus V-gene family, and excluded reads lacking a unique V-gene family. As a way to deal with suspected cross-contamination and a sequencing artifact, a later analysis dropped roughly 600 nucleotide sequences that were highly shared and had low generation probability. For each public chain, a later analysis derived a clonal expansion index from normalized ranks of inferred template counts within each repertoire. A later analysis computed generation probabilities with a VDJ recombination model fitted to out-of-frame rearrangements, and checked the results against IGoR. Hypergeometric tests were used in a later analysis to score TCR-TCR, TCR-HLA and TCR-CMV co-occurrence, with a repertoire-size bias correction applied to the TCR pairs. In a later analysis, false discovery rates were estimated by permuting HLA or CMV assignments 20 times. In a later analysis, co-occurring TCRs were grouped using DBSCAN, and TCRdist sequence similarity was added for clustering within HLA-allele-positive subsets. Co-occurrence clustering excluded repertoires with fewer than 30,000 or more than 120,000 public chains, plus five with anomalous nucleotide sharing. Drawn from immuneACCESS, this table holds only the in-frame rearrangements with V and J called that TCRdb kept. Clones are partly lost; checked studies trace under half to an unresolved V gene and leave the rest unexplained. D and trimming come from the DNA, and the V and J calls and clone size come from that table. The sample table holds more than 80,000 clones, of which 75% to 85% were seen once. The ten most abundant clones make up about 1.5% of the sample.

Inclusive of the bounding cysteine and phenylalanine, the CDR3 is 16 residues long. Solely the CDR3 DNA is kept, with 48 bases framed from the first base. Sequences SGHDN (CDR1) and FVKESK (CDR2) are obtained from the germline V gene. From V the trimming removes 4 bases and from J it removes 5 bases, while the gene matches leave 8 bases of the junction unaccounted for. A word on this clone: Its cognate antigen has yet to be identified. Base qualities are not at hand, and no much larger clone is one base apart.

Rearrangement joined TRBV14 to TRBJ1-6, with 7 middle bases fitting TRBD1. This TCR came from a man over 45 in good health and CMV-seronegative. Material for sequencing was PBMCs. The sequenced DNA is TGTGCCAGCAGCCGAGAGGATGGGACAGATAATTCACCCCTCCACTTT. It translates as CASSREDGTDNSPLHF.